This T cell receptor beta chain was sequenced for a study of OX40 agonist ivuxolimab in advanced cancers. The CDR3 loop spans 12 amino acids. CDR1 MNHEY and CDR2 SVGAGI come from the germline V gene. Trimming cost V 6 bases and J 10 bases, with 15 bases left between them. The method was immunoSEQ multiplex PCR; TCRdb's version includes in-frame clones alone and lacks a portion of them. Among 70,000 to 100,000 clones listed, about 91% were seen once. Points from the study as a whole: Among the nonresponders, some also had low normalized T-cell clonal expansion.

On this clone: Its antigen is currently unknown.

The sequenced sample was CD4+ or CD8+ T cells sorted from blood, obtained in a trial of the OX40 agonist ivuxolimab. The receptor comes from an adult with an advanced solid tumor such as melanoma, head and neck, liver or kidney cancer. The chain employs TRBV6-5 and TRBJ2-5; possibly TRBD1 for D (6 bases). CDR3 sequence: CASRESQGSQYF. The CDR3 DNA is TGTGCCAGCAGAGAATCCCAGGGGAGCCAGTACTTC.